These 7 T cell receptor beta chains came from one sample sequenced in a study of blood T cell repertoires in COVID-19. Clones were sequenced by immunoSEQ multiplex PCR, and TCRdb holds only the in-frame ones, with some missing. The sample carries 150,000 to 200,000 clones, 88% recorded once. Sample: peripheral blood. Receptor source: a human donor in a cohort sampled during active COVID-19.

CDR3 residues: CASRSGGPTEAFF. The CDR3 bases are TGTGCCAGCAGATCAGGGGGGCCCACTGAAGCTTTCTTT. The genes are TRBV12-3 or TRBV12-4 and TRBJ1-1, with 7 bases aligning to TRBD1. The V gene end was trimmed by 6 bases and the J gene end by 4 bases; junction bases not matched to a gene: 5. This CDR3 has 13 amino acids.

This sequence joins TRBV19 and TRBJ2-5; D perhaps matches TRBD2 (6 bases). The CDR3 is 17 amino acids. CDR1 LNHDA and CDR2 SQIVND come from the germline V gene (reference sequence). Trimming stripped 5 bases from V and 2 bases from J, with 21 bases between. The CDR3 DNA reads as TGTGCCAGTAGTCCCCGACAAGAGTGGCGGGGTCAAGAGACCCAGTACTTC. This codes for CASSPRQEWRGQETQYF.

The V gene is TRBV3-1 (or the pseudogene TRBV3-2), the J gene TRBJ2-2, with 7 bases that match TRBD2. Germline lookup yields CDR1 LGHDT and CDR2 YNNKEL (reference sequence). The trim removed 0 bases at V and 7 bases at J, leaving 5 bases unmatched. The CDR3 runs 15 residues. In nucleotides, the CDR3 is TGTGCCAGCAGCCAAGAATCCGGGGGGAGCGGGGAGCTGTTTTTT. It yields the protein CASSQESGGSGELFF.

This rearrangement joins TRBV28 to TRBJ1-2; D may be TRBD1 (5 bases). Germline V gene data show CDR1 as MDHEN and CDR2 as SYDVKM. V lost 5 bases to trimming and J lost 4 bases, with 14 bases between them. The CDR3 has 14 amino acids. For the CDR3, the DNA is TGTGCCAGCAGTCCATCCGGGGGTTCCTATGGCTACACCTTC. This gives the protein CASSPSGGSYGYTF.

This sequence joins TRBV18 and TRBJ1-5; TRBD1 aligns across 7 bases. Germline CDR1 KGHSH, CDR2 LQKENI. V was clipped by 4 bases and J by 4 bases; unmatched bases: 7. There are 15 residues in the CDR3. CDR3 coding DNA: TGTGCCAGCTCACTACAGGGGTCTCTAAATCAGCCCCAGCATTTT. This translates into CASSLQGSLNQPQHF.

The genes are TRBV27 and TRBJ1-2; D is ambiguous. Trimming cost V 0 bases and J 3 bases, with 8 bases left between them. The CDR3 consists of 14 residues. Germline lookup yields CDR1 MNHEY and CDR2 SMNVEV (reference sequence). This CDR3 reads CASSLSAGYYGYTF. CDR3 sequence (DNA): TGTGCCAGCAGTTTATCCGCGGGCTACTATGGCTACACCTTC.

The chain has TRBV6-5 and TRBJ2-3; possibly TRBD2 for D (6 bases). With 7 bases removed from V and 1 base from J, the gap between germline ends came to 9 bases. The CDR3 is 13 residues long. From germline, CDR1 is MNHEY and CDR2 SVGAGI. CDR3 DNA sequence: TGTGCCAGCAAGACGGGGGGCACAGATACGCAGTATTTT. Amino acid sequence: CASKTGGTDTQYF.